Listed below are T cell receptor beta chains from one sample, sequenced in a study of response to subunit inactivated influenza vaccine. TCRdb passed the RT-PCR reads through MiXCR, listing each CDR3 protein once. Of 500,000 to 550,000 distinct CDR3 sequences in the sample, approximately 20% were seen once. This sample was shared with a second study, whose subject was T cells expressing NK-cell markers.

The sequenced sample was CD4+ T cells sorted from PBMCs, obtained 11 to 12 days after vaccination. Receptors were obtained from a man aged 50 or older who received an inactivated influenza vaccine. Both conserved end residues are part of each CDR3. D genes are given only for firm matches. Clone size is shown for a subset of rows, as once, few, many or a class of expanded clone.

>TRBV20-1|NA|TRBJ2-1|TRBD2
TGCAGTGCCCCCCCTAGCGGGTGGGGGCAGTTCTTC
CSAPPSGWGQFF
>TRBV20-1|NA|TRBJ2-1|TRBD2
TGCAGTGTGGGACTAGCGGGCTCCTACAATGAGCAGTTCTTC
CSVGLAGSYNEQFF
>TRBV6-2/TRBV6-3|NA|TRBJ2-1|TRBD1
TGTGCCAGCATCCGGACAGGGGGGAGGTACAATGAGCAGTTCTTC
CASIRTGGRYNEQFF
>TRBV29-1|NA|TRBJ2-7|TRBD1
TGCAGCGCAGCAGACGGGACAGGGCGCCACGAGCAGTACTTC
CSAADGTGRHEQYF
>TRBV19|NA|TRBJ2-1|NA
TGTGCCAGTAGTGAACTTCCAGGGGATGAGTTCTTC
CASSELPGDEFF
>TRBV5-1|many|TRBJ2-5|TRBD2
TGCGCCAGCAGCTTGGGGTCGCCTAGCGGACAAGAGACCCAGTACTTC
CASSLGSPSGQETQYF
>TRBV7-6|few|TRBJ2-5|NA
TGTGCCAGCAGCTTAAAGGGGAGTTTTGCGGCCCAAGAGACCCAGTACTTC
CASSLKGSFAAQETQYF
>TRBV6-6|NA|TRBJ2-7|NA
TGTGCCAGCACAGGGAGCTCCTACGAGCAGTACTTC
CASTGSSYEQYF
>TRBV11-2|NA|TRBJ2-4|TRBD2
TGTGCCAGCAGCTTAGGATACGGAGGACTAGCGGGAGGTTCAGCCAAAAACATTCAGTACTTC
CASSLGYGGLAGGSAKNIQYF
>TRBV20-1|many|TRBJ2-3|NA
TGCAGTGCTATCTCTAGCAGCGGCACAGATACGCAGTATTTT
CSAISSSGTDTQYF
>TRBV27|NA|TRBJ2-3|TRBD2
TGTGCCAGCAGTTTATACGGCCTAGCGGGATCGCCAGATACGCAGTATTTT
CASSLYGLAGSPDTQYF
>TRBV7-2|few|TRBJ2-3|TRBD2
TGTGCCAGCAGCTTTAGCGGGGAGGCCGCGACAGATACGCAGTATTTT
CASSFSGEAATDTQYF
>TRBV25-1|many|TRBJ1-1|NA
TGTGCCAGCAGTGCGACAGGGAACACTGAAGCTTTCTTT
CASSATGNTEAFF
>TRBV12-3/TRBV12-4|NA|TRBJ2-2|NA
TGTGCCAGCAGTCCCCGTCCGGCCGGGGAGCTGTTTTTT
CASSPRPAGELFF
>TRBV6-5|NA|TRBJ2-5|TRBD1
TGTGCCAGCGGGACAGGGTTCGAGACCCAGTACTTC
CASGTGFETQYF
>TRBV7-9|NA|TRBJ2-3|TRBD1
TGTGCCACCCAGGGGGCAGATACGCAGTATTTT
CATQGADTQYF
>TRBV12-3/TRBV12-4|few|TRBJ1-5|NA
TGTGCCAGCAGGTTCCGGGACAGCAATCAGCCCCAGCATTTT
CASRFRDSNQPQHF
>TRBV6-2/TRBV6-3|few|TRBJ2-7|TRBD1
TGTGCCAGCAGTTGGGACAGGGGGCGCGAGCAGTACTTC
CASSWDRGREQYF
>TRBV28|few|TRBJ1-2|TRBD1
TGTGCCAGCAGCTCCTTCGCCGGGACAGTTTTATTTTATGGCTACACCTTC
CASSSFAGTVLFYGYTF
>TRBV12-5|NA|TRBJ2-1|TRBD1
TGTGCTAGTGGCCGGGACAGCTCCCACTACTCCTACAATGAGCAGTTATTC
CASGRDSSHYSYNEQLF
>TRBV20-1|NA|TRBJ1-5|NA
TGCAGTGCTGGGACCGTGCGGAATCAGCCCCAGCATTTT
CSAGTVRNQPQHF
>TRBV10-3|NA|TRBJ1-2|TRBD1
TGTGCCATCAGCCCGGGACAGGGGGTCTCGTATGGCTACACCTTC
CAISPGQGVSYGYTF
>TRBV24-1|few|TRBJ2-7|NA
TGTGCCACCAGTGATTCGAGGGAAAGCTCCTACGAGCAGTACTTC
CATSDSRESSYEQYF
>TRBV5-1|NA|TRBJ2-1|TRBD2
TGCGCCAGCAGCTTGCGACTAGCGGGGGGGAGAGATGAGCAGTTCTTC
CASSLRLAGGRDEQFF
>TRBV9|NA|TRBJ2-1|NA
TGTGCCAGCAGCGTCTCAGGCCAAGCCGAGCAGTTCTTC
CASSVSGQAEQFF
>TRBV3-1|NA|TRBJ2-1|TRBD2
TGTGCCAGCAGCCGACCGGGACTAGTCAGTCACAATGAGCAGTTCTTC
CASSRPGLVSHNEQFF
>TRBV6-1|NA|TRBJ1-1|NA
TGTGCCAGCAGTGAATGGAGTTACACTGAAGCTTTCTTT
CASSEWSYTEAFF
>TRBV28|NA|TRBJ2-1|TRBD2
TGTGCCAGCAGCACGGGGGCTAGCGGGAGCAATGAGCAGTTCTTC
CASSTGASGSNEQFF
>TRBV30|NA|TRBJ1-1|NA
TGTGCCTGGAGCGAACCAACAACTGAAGCTTTCTTT
CAWSEPTTEAFF
>TRBV29-1|few|TRBJ2-1|TRBD2
TGCAGCGGCCTACTAGCGGCAAGGCCCAATGAGCAGTTCTTC
CSGLLAARPNEQFF
>TRBV7-2|NA|TRBJ2-1|NA
TGTGCCAGCAGCTTTTCCCCTAGGGATGAGCAGTTCTTC
CASSFSPRDEQFF
>TRBV7-6|few|TRBJ2-1|TRBD2
TGTGCCAGCAGCTTAGGCCCTCCTACTAGCGGGAGCAACAATGAGCAGTTCTTC
CASSLGPPTSGSNNEQFF
>TRBV20-1|few|TRBJ2-1|NA
TGCAGTGCTAGAGATTTGTGGGACCTGCAGTTCTTC
CSARDLWDLQFF
>TRBV20-1|NA|TRBJ2-6|TRBD1
TGCAGTGCTCTGAGAGGGGGCTCTTCAGGCTCTGGGGCCAACGTCCTGACTTTC
CSALRGGSSGSGANVLTF
>TRBV20-1|few|TRBJ2-7|NA
TGCAGTGCTAGTTTTACCGCCTACGAGCAGTACTTC
CSASFTAYEQYF
>TRBV12-3/TRBV12-4|few|TRBJ2-1|TRBD2
TGTGCCAGCAGGCTAACTAGCGGGGGGGCCAATGAGCAGTTCTTC
CASRLTSGGANEQFF
>TRBV13|few|TRBJ2-2|TRBD2
TGTGCCAGCAGCTATTACGGGACTAGGGATACCGGGGAGCTGTTTTTT
CASSYYGTRDTGELFF
>TRBV7-9|NA|TRBJ2-7|TRBD1
TGTGCCAGCAGCTTAATGGGACAGGGAATGAGCGAGCAGTACTTC
CASSLMGQGMSEQYF
>TRBV28|few|TRBJ1-6|TRBD1
TGTGCCAGCAGTCCGACAGGGCGCATCTATAATTCACCCCTCCACTTT
CASSPTGRIYNSPLHF
>TRBV7-2|NA|TRBJ1-2|TRBD1
TGTGCCAGCAGTCTTAACCAGGGGGCGCGGTATGGCTACACCTTC
CASSLNQGARYGYTF
>TRBV5-1|NA|TRBJ2-3|TRBD2
TGCGCCAGCCGCTCGGGACTAGCGGGAGTCCGGCCCACAGATACGCAGTATTTT
CASRSGLAGVRPTDTQYF
>TRBV4-3|few|TRBJ2-3|NA
TGCGCCAGCAGCCAAAGATCTCGATTTGGCGGACACGCTAGCACAGATACGCAGTATTTT
CASSQRSRFGGHASTDTQYF
>TRBV10-3|NA|TRBJ2-7|NA
TGTGCCATCAGTGAGTACCGACATCGCGAGCAGTACTTC
CAISEYRHREQYF
>TRBV4-2|NA|TRBJ2-3|TRBD2
TGTGCCAGCAGCCAAGGAGCGGGAGGTAACACAGATACGCAGTATTTT
CASSQGAGGNTDTQYF
>TRBV28|NA|TRBJ1-3|NA
TGTGCCAGCAGATTGACAGGAACTGGAAACACCATATATTTT
CASRLTGTGNTIYF
>TRBV6-2/TRBV6-3|NA|TRBJ2-7|NA
TGTGCCAGCAGCCAACCGGGACAAGCGGGCTCCTACGAGCAGTACTTC
CASSQPGQAGSYEQYF